This T cell receptor beta chain was observed in a study of human T cells and chemical hapten exposure. Study results and limitations: Significantly greater numbers of large CDR3 similarity clusters came from expanded TCRs than from controls.

This clonotype was recorded at least ten times. The antigen is undetermined. TCRdb re-derived calls from the RACE reads in MiXCR, one entry per CDR3 protein. The sample holds tens of thousands of distinct CDR3 sequences, over 9.5% seen once. The sample's time point: patch test 1, 2 weeks after DPC sensitization. As for treatment: therapeutic diphenylcyclopropenone sensitization with weekly scalp DPC. This CDR3 spans 15 amino acids. Germline V gene lookup returns CDR1 KGHSH and CDR2 LQKENI. Deletions cut 0 bases from V and 4 bases from J, with 12 bases between. The gene calls are TRBV18 and TRBJ1-1, with a weak D call TRBD1 (6 bases). This sequence was found in a woman between 55 and 75 years old with alopecia areata. Some clones in this sample may be carry-over from other donors' samples. The sequencing here drew on whole blood, taken in connection with sensitization to the hapten diphenylcyclopropenone (DPC). The CDR3 bases are TGTGCCAGCTCACCACCGGGGGGCGAAGTCACTGAAGCTTTCTTT. Protein: CASSPPGGEVTEAFF.